The TCR beta chain under discussion was sequenced for a study of blood T cell repertoires in COVID-19. For the study at large: From the United States, Italy and Spain came samples of acute and convalescent COVID-19. The analysed material was cDNA or gDNA that came from T cells, B-cell-depleted T cells, or PBMCs.

Germline V lookup: CDR1 MNHEY, CDR2 SVGAGI. Trimming removed 6 bases at V and 5 bases at J, with 14 bases between. The CDR3 is made up of 14 amino acids. In the authors' methods: Reference gene primer amplification yielded estimated nucleated cell counts. The data were produced by immunoSEQ multiplex PCR, yet TCRdb's version contains in-frame clones alone and is incomplete. For V, J and clone size, that table is used; D and trimming come from the DNA. The profile shows around 130,000 clones, roughly 86% of them singletons. The TCR originated in a human donor in a cohort sampled during active COVID-19. The chain recombines TRBV6-5 with TRBJ1-5; D is undetermined. The sample was peripheral blood. Here the CDR3 DNA reads TGTGCCAGCAGGCCCCCTGGAGAACATCAGCCCCAGCATTTT. The encoded protein is CASRPPGEHQPQHF.